Included here is one T cell receptor beta chain sequence, with context. Its antigen is as yet unknown. This sample is part of a study of T cell responses to AZD1222 COVID-19 vaccine. Across the whole study: Doses given second, at about 4 or about 12 weeks, were pooled. Study-wide findings and caveats: Donors skewed white British and female; clonal diversity was possibly underestimated. Reports indicate that nearly half of spike-specific TCRs are directed at unmutated variant regions.

Libraries were prepared by immunoSEQ multiplex PCR; TCRdb keeps only in-frame clonotypes and omits some of them. The sample carries about 110,000 clones, roughly 90% recorded once. With 3 bases clipped from V and 4 bases from J, the junction kept 4 bases outside the gene matches. The CDR3 has 14 amino acids. The germline gives CDR1 SEHNR, CDR2 FQNEAQ (reference sequence). The material was peripheral blood, obtained on day 0 of AZD1222 vaccination. The rearrangement joins TRBV7-9 to TRBJ2-3; TRBD2 agrees at 7 bases. This clonotype originated in an adult in good health. Written as DNA, the CDR3 is TGTGCCAGCAGCTTGACTAGCTCGGCAGATACGCAGTATTTT. It is translated as CASSLTSSADTQYF.